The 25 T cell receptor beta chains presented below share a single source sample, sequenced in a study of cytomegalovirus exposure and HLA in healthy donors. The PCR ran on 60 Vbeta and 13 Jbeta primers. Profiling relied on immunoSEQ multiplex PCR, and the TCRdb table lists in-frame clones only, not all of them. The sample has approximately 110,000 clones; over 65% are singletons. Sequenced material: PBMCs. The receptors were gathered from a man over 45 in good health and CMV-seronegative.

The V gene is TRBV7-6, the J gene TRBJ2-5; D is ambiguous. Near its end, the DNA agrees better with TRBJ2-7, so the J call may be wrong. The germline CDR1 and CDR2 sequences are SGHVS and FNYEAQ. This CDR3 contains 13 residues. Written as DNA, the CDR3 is TGTGCCAGCAGCTTAGGAGGCCTTTACGAGCAGTACTTC. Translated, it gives CASSLGGLYEQYF.

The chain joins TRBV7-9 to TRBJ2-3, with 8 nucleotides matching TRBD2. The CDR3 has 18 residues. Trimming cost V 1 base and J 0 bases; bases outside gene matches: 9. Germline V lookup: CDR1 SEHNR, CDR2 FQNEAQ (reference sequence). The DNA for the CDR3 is TGTGCCAGCAGCTTAGAAGGCGGGGGGCTATCTAGCACAGATACGCAGTATTTT. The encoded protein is CASSLEGGGLSSTDTQYF. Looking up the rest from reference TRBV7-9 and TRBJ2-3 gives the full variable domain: DTGVSQNPRHKITKRGQNVTFRCDPISEHNRLYWYRQTLGQGPEFLTYFQNEAQLEKSRLLSDRFSAERPKGSFSTLEIQRTEQGDSAMYLCASSLEGGGLSSTDTQYFGPGTRLTVL.

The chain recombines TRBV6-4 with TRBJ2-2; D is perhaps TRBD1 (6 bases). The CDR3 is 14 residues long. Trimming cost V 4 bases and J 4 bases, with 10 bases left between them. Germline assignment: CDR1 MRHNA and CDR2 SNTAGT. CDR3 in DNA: TGTGCCAGCAGTGTGGACAGTGCCACCGGGGAGCTGTTTTTT. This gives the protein CASSVDSATGELFF.

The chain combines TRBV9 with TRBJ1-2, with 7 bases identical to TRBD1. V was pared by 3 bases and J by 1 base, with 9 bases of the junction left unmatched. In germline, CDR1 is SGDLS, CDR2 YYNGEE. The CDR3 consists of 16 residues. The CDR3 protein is CASSALGTAYNYGYTF. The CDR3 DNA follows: TGTGCCAGCAGCGCCCTCGGGACAGCCTATAACTATGGCTACACCTTC.

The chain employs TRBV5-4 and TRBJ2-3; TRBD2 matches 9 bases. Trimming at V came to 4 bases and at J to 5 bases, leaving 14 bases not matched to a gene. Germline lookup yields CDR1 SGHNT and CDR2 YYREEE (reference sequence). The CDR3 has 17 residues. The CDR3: CASSNEGSSSGVDTQYF. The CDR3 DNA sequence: TGTGCCAGCAGCAACGAGGGCTCATCTAGCGGGGTAGATACGCAGTATTTT. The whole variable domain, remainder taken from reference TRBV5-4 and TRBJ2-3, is ETGVTQSPTHLIKTRGQQVTLRCSSQSGHNTVSWYQQALGQGPQFIFQYYREEENGRGNFPPRFSGLQFPNYSSELNVNALELDDSALYLCASSNEGSSSGVDTQYFGPGTRLTVL.

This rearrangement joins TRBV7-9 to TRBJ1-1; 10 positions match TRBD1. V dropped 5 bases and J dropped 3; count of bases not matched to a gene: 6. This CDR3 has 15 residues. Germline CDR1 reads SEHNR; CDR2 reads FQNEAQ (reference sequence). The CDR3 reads CASSPRTGGDTEAFF. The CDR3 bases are TGTGCCAGCAGCCCAAGGACAGGGGGAGACACTGAAGCTTTCTTT.

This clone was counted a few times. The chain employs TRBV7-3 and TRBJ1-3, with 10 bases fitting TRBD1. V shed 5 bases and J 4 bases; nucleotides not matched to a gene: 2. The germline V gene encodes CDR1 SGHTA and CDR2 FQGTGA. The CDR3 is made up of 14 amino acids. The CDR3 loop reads CASSGTGEGNTIYF. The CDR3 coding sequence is TGTGCCAGCAGCGGGACAGGGGAAGGAAACACCATATATTTT.

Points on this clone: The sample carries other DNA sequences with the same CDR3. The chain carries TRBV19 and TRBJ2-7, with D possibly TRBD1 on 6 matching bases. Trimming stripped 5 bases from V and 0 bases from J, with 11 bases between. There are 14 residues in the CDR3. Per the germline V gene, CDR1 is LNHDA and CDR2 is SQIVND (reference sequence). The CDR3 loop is CASSRQANSYEQYF. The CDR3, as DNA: TGTGCCAGTAGTCGACAGGCCAACTCCTACGAGCAGTACTTC. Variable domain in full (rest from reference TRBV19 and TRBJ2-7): DGGITQSPKYLFRKEGQNVTLSCEQNLNHDAMYWYRQDPGQGLRLIYYSQIVNDFQKGDIAEGYSVSREKKESFPLTVTSAQKNPTAFYLCASSRQANSYEQYFGPGTRLTVT.

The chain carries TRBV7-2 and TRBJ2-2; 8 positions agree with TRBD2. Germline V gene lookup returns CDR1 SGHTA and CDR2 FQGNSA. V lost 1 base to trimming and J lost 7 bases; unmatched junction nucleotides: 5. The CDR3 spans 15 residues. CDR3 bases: TGTGCCAGCAGCTTAGACGGGCTAGCGGGCGGGGAGCTGTTTTTT. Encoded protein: CASSLDGLAGGELFF. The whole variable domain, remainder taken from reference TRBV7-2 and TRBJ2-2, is GAGVSQSPSNKVTEKGKDVELRCDPISGHTALYWYRQSLGQGLEFLIYFQGNSAPDKSGLPSDRFSAERTGGSVSTLTIQRTQQEDSAVYLCASSLDGLAGGELFFGEGSRLTVL.

The CDR3 region is CASRTGVGGKNIQYF. CDR3 bases: TGTGCCAGCAGAACGGGGGTCGGGGGCAAAAACATTCAGTACTTC. The chain is built from TRBV6-5 and TRBJ2-4; tentatively, D is TRBD2 (6 bases). V was shortened by 6 bases and J by 3 bases, with 15 bases between the two germline ends. CDR1 is MNHEY, CDR2 SVGAGI, per germline. The CDR3 length is 15 residues.

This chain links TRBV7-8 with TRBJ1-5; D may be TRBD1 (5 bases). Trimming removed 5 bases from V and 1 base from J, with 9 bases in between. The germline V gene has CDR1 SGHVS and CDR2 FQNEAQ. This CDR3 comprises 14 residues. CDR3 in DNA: TGTGCCAGCAGCCGAGACAGAAGCAATCAGCCCCAGCATTTT. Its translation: CASSRDRSNQPQHF.

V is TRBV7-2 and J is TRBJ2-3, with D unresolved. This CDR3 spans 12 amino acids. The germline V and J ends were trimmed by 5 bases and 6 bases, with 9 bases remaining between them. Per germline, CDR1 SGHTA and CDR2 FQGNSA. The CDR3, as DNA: TGTGCCAGCAGCGAGACGCGGGATACGCAGTATTTT. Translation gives CASSETRDTQYF. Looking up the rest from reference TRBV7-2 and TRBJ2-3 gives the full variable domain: GAGVSQSPSNKVTEKGKDVELRCDPISGHTALYWYRQSLGQGLEFLIYFQGNSAPDKSGLPSDRFSAERTGGSVSTLTIQRTQQEDSAVYLCASSETRDTQYFGPGTRLTVL.

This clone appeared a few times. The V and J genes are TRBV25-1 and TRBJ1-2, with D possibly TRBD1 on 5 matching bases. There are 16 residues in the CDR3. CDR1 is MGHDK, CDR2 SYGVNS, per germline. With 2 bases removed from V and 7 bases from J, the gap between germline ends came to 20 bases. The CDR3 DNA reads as TGTGCCAGCAGTGAACCCGGCGAGGGGAGGCCTAGTGGCTACACCTTC. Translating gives CASSEPGEGRPSGYTF.

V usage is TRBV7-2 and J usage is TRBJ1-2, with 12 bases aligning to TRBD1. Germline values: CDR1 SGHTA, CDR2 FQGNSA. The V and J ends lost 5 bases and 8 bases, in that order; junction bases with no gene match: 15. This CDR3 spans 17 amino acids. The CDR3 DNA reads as TGTGCCAGCAGCGCCCCCGGGACAGGGGGCCCCGGGCGAGGCTACACCTTC. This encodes CASSAPGTGGPGRGYTF.

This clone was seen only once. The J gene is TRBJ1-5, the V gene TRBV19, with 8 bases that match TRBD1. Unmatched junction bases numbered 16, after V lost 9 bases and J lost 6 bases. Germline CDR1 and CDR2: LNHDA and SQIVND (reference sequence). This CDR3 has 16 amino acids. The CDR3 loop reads CASKGTGQVWGQPQHF. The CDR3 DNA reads TGTGCCAGCAAGGGGACAGGCCAGGTTTGGGGTCAGCCCCAGCATTTT. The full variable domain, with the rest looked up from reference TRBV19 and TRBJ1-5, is DGGITQSPKYLFRKEGQNVTLSCEQNLNHDAMYWYRQDPGQGLRLIYYSQIVNDFQKGDIAEGYSVSREKKESFPLTVTSAQKNPTAFYLCASKGTGQVWGQPQHFGDGTRLSIL.

The CDR3 DNA follows: TGTGCCAGCAGCTTAGGGACAATCACTGAAGCTTTCTTT. This sequence encodes CASSLGTITEAFF. This chain joins TRBV5-6 and TRBJ1-1; tentatively, D is TRBD1 (6 bases). Trimming left V 2 bases short and J 4 bases short, with 9 bases between. The V gene's germline CDR1 is SGHDT and CDR2 YYEEEE. This CDR3 region has 13 residues.

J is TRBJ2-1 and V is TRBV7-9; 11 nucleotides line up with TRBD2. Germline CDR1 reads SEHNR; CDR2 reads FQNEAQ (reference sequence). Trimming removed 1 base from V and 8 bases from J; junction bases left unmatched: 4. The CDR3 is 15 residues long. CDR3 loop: CASSLGSGGAYEQFF. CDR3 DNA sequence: TGTGCCAGCAGCTTAGGTAGCGGGGGGGCCTATGAGCAGTTCTTC.

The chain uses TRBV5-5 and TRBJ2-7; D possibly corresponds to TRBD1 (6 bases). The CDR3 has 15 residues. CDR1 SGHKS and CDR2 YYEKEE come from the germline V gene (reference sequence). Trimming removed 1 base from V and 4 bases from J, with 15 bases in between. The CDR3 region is CASSLLWDTVYEQYF. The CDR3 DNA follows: TGTGCCAGCAGCTTGTTGTGGGACACGGTTTACGAGCAGTACTTC.

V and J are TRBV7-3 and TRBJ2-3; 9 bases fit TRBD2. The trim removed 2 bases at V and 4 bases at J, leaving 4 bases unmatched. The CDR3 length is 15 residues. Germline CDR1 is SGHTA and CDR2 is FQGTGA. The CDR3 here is CASSLASGVADTQYF. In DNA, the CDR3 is TGTGCCAGCAGCTTAGCTAGCGGGGTGGCAGATACGCAGTATTTT.

CDR3 bases: TGTGCCAGCAGCTTGGACAGAGAATATGGCTACACCTTC. Translated: CASSLDREYGYTF. V is TRBV5-6 and J is TRBJ1-2; no reliable D call. V gave up 0 bases and J gave up 5 bases, with 8 bases separating them. The CDR3 contains 13 residues. CDR1 and CDR2 from the germline V gene are SGHDT and YYEEEE.

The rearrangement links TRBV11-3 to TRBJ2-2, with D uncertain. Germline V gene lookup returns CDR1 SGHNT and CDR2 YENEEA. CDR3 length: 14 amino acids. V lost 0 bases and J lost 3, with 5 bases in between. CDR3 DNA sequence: TGTGCCAGCAGCTTAGATCCCTACACCGGGGAGCTGTTTTTT. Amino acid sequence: CASSLDPYTGELFF.

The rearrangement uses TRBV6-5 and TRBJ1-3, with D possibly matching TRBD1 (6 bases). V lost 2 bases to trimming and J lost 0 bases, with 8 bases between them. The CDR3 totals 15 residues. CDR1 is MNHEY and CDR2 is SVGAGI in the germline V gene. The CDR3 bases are TGTGCCAGCAGTTACCAGGGGATCTCTGGAAACACCATATATTTT. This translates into CASSYQGISGNTIYF.

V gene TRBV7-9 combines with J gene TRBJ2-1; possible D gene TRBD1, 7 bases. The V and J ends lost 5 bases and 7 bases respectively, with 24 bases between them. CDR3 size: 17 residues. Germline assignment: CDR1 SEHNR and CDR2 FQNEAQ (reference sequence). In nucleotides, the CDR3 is TGTGCCAGCAGCCCTGGGGGGTTCCGGGACAGAACGAATGAGCAGTTCTTC. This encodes CASSPGGFRDRTNEQFF.

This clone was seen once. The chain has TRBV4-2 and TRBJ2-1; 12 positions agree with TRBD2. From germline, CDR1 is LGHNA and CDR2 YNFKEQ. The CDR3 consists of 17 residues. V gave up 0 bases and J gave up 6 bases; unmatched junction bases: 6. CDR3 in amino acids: CASSQDQASGGVNEQFF. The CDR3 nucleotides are TGTGCCAGCAGCCAAGATCAGGCTAGCGGGGGGGTCAATGAGCAGTTCTTC.

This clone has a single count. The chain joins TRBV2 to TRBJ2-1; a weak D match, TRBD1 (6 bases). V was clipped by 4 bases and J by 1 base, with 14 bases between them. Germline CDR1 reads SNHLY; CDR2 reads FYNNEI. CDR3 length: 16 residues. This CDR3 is CASSGIQGRSYNEQFF. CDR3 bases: TGTGCCAGCAGTGGTATACAGGGTAGGTCCTACAATGAGCAGTTCTTC.